This paragraph reports one TCR beta chain. These data come from a study of blood T cell repertoires in COVID-19. J gave up 4 bases and V 4 bases, and 9 bases lay outside the gene matches. The CDR3 is 17 residues long. Germline V gives CDR1 SGHTA, CDR2 FQGNSA. Per the study methods: Amplifying reference gene primers gave estimates of nucleated cell counts. The method was immunoSEQ multiplex PCR; TCRdb's version includes in-frame clones alone and lacks a portion of them. V and J calls and clone size are given by that table; D and trimming were obtained from the DNA. The data hold 90,000 to 100,000 clones, with 82% observed a single time.

The TCR originated in a man in his sixties or seventies with acute or convalescent COVID-19. The J gene is TRBJ2-3, the V gene TRBV7-2; 12 bases line up with TRBD2. The specimen sequenced was peripheral blood. The CDR3 protein is CASSSRLAGVGADTQYF. Here the CDR3 DNA reads TGTGCCAGCAGCTCGAGACTAGCGGGAGTTGGCGCAGATACGCAGTATTTT.